This TCR beta chain appears in the sequencing data of a study of T cell responses to AZD1222 COVID-19 vaccine. The CDR3 is 19 residues long. Per germline, CDR1 LGHNA and CDR2 YNFKEQ. Trimming removed 5 bases from V and 0 bases from J, with 22 bases in between. The data were produced by immunoSEQ multiplex PCR, yet TCRdb's version contains in-frame clones alone and is incomplete. This table holds 100,000 to 150,000 clones, 85% to 90% found once. The table lists this clone with a count of one. This chain connects TRBV4-2 to TRBJ1-4, with a possible D match to TRBD1 (6 bases). The sequenced sample was peripheral blood, obtained 28 days after the second AZD1222 dose. This receptor was obtained from an adult who received the AZD1222 COVID-19 vaccine. This CDR3 reads CASSYQSFQGTATNEKLFF. Here the CDR3 DNA reads TGTGCCAGCAGCTACCAATCGTTTCAGGGGACTGCAACTAATGAAAAACTGTTTTTT.